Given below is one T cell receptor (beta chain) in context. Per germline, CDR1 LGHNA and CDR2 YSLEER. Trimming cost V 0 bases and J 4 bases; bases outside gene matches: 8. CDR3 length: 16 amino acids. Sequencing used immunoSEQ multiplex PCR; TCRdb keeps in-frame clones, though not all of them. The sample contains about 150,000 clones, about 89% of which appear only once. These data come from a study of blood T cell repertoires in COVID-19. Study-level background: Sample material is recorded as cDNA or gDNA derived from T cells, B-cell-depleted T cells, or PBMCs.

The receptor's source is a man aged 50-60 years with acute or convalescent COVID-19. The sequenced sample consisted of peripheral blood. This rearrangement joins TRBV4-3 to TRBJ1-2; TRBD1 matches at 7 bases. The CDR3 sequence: CASSQDPRTGPYGYTF. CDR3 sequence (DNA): TGCGCCAGCAGCCAAGATCCCCGGACAGGACCCTATGGCTACACCTTC.